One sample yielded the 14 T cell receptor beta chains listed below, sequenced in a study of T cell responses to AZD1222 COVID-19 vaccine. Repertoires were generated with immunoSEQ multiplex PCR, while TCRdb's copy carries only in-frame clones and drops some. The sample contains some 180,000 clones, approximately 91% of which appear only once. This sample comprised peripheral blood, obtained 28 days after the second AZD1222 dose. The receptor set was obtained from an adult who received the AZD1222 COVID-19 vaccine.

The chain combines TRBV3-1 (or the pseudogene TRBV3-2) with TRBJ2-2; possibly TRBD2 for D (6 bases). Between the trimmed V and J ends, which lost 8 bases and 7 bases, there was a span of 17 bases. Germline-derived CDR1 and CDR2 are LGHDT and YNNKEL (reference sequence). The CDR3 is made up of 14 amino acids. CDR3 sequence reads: CASGRTPSYGELFF. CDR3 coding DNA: TGTGCCAGCGGGAGGACCCCGTCCTACGGGGAGCTGTTTTTT.

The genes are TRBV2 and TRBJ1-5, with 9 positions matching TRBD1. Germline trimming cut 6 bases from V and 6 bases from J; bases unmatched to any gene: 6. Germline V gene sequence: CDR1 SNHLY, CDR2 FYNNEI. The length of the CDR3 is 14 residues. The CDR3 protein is CASRGQGESQPQHF. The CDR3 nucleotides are TGTGCCAGCAGGGGACAGGGAGAGAGTCAGCCCCAGCATTTT.

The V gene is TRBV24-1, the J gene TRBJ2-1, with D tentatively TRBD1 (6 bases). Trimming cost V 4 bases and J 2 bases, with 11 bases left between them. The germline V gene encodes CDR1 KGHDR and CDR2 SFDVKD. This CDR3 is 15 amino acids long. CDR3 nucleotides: TGTGCCACCAGTGACGCAAGGACAGCCTACAATGAGCAGTTCTTC. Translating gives CATSDARTAYNEQFF.

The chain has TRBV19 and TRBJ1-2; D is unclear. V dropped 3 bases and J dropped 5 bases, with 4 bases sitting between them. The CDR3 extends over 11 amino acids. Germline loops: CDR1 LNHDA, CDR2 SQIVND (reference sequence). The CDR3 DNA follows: TGTGCCAGTAGTATTTGGTATGGCTACACCTTC. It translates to CASSIWYGYTF. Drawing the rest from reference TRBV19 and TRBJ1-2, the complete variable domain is DGGITQSPKYLFRKEGQNVTLSCEQNLNHDAMYWYRQDPGQGLRLIYYSQIVNDFQKGDIAEGYSVSREKKESFPLTVTSAQKNPTAFYLCASSIWYGYTFGSGTRLTVV.

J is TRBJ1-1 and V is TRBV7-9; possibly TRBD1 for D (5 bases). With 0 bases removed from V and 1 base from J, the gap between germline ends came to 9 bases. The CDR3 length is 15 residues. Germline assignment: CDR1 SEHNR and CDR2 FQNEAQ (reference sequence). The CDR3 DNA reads TGTGCCAGCAGCTTAGCGCTTGGGGGGAACACTGAAGCTTTCTTT. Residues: CASSLALGGNTEAFF.

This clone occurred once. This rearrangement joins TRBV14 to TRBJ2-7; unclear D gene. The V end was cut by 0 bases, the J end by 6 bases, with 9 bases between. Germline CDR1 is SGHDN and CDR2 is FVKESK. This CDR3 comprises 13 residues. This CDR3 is CASSQEIRGEQYF. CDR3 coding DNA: TGTGCCAGCAGCCAAGAGATCAGAGGCGAGCAGTACTTC. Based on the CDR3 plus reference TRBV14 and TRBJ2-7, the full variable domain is EAGVTQFPSHSVIEKGQTVTLRCDPISGHDNLYWYRRVMGKEIKFLLHFVKESKQDESGMPNNRFLAERTGGTYSTLKVQPAELEDSGVYFCASSQEIRGEQYFGPGTRLTVT.

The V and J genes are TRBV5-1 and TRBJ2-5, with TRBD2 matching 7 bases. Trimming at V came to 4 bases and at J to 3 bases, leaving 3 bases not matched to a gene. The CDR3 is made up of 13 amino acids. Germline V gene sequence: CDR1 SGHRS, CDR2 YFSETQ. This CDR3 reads CASSRDYKETQYF. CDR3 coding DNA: TGCGCCAGCAGCAGGGACTACAAAGAGACCCAGTACTTC.

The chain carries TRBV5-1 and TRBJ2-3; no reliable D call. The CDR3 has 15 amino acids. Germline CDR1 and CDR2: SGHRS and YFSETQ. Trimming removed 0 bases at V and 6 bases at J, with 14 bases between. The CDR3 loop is CASSLGPVGRDTQYF. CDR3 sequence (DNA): TGCGCCAGCAGCTTGGGACCAGTCGGTCGGGATACGCAGTATTTT.

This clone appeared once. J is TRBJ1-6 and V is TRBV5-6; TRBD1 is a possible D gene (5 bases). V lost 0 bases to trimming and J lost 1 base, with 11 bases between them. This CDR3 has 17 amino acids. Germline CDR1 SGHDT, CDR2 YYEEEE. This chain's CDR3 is CASSLDGTASYNSPLHF. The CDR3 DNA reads TGTGCCAGCAGCTTGGATGGGACTGCGTCCTATAATTCACCCCTCCACTTT.

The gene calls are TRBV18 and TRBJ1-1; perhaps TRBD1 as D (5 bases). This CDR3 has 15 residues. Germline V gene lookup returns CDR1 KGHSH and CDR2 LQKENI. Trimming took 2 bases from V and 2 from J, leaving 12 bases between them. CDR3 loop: CASSPAAGQNTEAFF. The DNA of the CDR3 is TGTGCCAGCTCACCAGCGGCAGGGCAAAACACTGAAGCTTTCTTT.

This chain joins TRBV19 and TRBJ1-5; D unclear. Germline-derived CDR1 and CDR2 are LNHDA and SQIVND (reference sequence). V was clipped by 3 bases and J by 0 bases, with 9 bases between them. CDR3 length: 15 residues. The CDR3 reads CASSIDQNSNQPQHF. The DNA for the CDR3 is TGTGCCAGTAGTATTGATCAGAATAGCAATCAGCCCCAGCATTTT.

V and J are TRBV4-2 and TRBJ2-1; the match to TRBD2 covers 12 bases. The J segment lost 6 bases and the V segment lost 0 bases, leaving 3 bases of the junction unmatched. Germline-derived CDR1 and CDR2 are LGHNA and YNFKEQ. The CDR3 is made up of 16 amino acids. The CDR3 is CASSQEETSGSNEQFF. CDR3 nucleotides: TGTGCCAGCAGCCAAGAAGAGACTAGCGGGAGCAATGAGCAGTTCTTC.

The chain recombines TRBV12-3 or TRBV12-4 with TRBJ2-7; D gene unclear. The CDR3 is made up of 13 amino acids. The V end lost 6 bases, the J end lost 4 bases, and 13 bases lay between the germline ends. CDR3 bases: TGTGCCAGCAGCCGGACGCACCTTTACGAGCAGTACTTC. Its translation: CASSRTHLYEQYF.

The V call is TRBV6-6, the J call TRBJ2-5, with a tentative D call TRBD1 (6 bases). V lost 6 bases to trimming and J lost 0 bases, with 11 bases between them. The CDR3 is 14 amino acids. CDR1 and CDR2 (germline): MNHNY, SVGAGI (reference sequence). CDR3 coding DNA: TGTGCCAGCAGAGCACAGGGCAACCAAGAGACCCAGTACTTC. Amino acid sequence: CASRAQGNQETQYF.